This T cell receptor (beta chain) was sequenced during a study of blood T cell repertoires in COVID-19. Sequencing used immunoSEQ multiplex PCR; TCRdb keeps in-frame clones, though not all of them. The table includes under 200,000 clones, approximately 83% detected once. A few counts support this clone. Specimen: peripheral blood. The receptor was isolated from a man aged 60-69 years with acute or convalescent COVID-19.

The CDR3 nucleotides are TGTGCCAGCAGCAGGAACAGCCCAGGGTATGGCTACACCTTC. This encodes CASSRNSPGYGYTF. The chain recombines TRBV25-1 with TRBJ1-2; D is possibly TRBD1 (5 bases). This CDR3 region has 14 residues. The germline V gene has CDR1 MGHDK and CDR2 SYGVNS. The V end lost 6 bases, the J end lost 5 bases, and 16 bases lay between the germline ends.